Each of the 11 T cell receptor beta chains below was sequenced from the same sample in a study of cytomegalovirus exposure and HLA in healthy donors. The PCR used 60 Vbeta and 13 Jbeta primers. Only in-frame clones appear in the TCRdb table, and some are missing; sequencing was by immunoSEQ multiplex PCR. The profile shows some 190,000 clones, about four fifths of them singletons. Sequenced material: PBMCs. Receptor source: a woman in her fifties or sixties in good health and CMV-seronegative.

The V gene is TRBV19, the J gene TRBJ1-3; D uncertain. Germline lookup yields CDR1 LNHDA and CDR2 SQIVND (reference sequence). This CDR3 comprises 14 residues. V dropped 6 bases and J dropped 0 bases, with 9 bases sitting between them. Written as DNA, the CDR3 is TGTGCCAGTAGCATGGCCAACTCTGGAAACACCATATATTTT. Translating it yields CASSMANSGNTIYF.

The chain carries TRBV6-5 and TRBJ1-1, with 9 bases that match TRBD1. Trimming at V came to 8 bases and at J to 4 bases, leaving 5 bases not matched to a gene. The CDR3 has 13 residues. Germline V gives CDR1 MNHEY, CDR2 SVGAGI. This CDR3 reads CASRDRVGTEAFF. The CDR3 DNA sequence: TGTGCCAGCCGGGACAGGGTAGGCACTGAAGCTTTCTTT.

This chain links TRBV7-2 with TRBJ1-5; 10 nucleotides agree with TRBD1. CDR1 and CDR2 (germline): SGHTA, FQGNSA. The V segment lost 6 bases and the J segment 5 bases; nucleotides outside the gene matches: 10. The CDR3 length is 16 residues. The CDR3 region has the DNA TGTGCCAGCAGTTTCTACGGACAGGGGGTGTATCAGCCCCAGCATTTT. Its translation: CASSFYGQGVYQPQHF. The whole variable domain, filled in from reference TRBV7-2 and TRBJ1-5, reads GAGVSQSPSNKVTEKGKDVELRCDPISGHTALYWYRQSLGQGLEFLIYFQGNSAPDKSGLPSDRFSAERTGGSVSTLTIQRTQQEDSAVYLCASSFYGQGVYQPQHFGDGTRLSIL.

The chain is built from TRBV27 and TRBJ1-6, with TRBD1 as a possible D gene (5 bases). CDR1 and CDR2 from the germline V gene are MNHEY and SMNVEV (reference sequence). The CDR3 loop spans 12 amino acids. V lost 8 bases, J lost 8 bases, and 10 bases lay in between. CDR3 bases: TGTGCCAGCTGCCGGGGGGATTCACCCCTCCACTTT. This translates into CASCRGDSPLHF.

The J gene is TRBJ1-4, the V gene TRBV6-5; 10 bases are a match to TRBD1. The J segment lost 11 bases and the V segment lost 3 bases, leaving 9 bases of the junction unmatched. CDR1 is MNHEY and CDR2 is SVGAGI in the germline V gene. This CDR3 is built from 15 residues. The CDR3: CASSYSRDRGGKLFF. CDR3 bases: TGTGCCAGCAGTTATTCCAGGGACAGGGGTGGGAAACTGTTTTTT.

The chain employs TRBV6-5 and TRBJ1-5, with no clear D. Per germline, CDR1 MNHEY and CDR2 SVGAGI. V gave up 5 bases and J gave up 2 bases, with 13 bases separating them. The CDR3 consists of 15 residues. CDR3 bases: TGTGCCAGCAGTCCCCTAAGGAGGGGCAATCAGCCCCAGCATTTT. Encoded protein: CASSPLRRGNQPQHF.

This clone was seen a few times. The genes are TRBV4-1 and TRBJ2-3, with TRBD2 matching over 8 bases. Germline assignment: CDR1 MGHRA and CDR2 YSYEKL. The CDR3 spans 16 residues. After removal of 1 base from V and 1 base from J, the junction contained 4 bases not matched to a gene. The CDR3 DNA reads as TGCGCCAGCAGCCAAGGATGGCGGGAGGGCACAGATACGCAGTATTTT. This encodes CASSQGWREGTDTQYF.

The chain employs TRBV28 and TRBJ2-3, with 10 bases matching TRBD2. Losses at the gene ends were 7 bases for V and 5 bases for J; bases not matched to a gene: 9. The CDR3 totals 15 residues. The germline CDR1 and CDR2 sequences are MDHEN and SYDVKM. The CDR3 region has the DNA TGTGCCAGCACCTTAGCGGGAGGAACAGAAGATACGCAGTATTTT. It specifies CASTLAGGTEDTQYF.

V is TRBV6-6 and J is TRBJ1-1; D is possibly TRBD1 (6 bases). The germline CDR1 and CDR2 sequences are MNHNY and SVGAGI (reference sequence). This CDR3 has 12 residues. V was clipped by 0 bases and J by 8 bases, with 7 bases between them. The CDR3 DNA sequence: TGTGCCAGCAGTTACTCGACAGGCGAAGCTTTCTTT. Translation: CASSYSTGEAFF.

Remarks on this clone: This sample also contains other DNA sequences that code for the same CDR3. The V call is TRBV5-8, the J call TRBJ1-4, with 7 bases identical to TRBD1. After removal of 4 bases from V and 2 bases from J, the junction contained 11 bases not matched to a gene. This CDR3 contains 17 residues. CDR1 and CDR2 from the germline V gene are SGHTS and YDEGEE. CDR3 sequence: CASSPGQQGITNEKLFF. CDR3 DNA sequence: TGTGCCAGCAGCCCGGGACAGCAAGGGATTACTAATGAAAAACTGTTTTTT.

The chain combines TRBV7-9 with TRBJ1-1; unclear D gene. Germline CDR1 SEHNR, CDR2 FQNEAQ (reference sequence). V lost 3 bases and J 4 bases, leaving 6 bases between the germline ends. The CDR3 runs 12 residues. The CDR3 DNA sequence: TGTGCCAGCAGCTTGGCACCCACTGAAGCTTTCTTT. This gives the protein CASSLAPTEAFF.